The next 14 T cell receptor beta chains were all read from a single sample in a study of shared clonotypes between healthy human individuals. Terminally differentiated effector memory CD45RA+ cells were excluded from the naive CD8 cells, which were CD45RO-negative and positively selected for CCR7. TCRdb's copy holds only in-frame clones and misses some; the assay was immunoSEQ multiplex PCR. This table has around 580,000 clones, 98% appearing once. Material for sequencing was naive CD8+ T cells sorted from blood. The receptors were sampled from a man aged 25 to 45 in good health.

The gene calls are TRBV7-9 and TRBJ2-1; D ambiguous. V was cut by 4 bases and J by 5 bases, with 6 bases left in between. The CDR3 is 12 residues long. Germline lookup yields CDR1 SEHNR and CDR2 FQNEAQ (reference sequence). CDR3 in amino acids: CASSSFDNEQFF. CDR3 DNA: TGTGCCAGCAGCTCTTTTGACAATGAGCAGTTCTTC.

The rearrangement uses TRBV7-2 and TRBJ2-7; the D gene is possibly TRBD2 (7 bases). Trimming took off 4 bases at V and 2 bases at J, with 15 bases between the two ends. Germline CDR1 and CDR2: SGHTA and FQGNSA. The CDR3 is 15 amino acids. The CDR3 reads CASSSVGEGAYEQYF. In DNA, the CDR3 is TGTGCCAGCAGCTCAGTGGGGGAGGGGGCCTACGAGCAGTACTTC. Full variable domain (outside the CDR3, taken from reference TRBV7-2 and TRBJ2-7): GAGVSQSPSNKVTEKGKDVELRCDPISGHTALYWYRQSLGQGLEFLIYFQGNSAPDKSGLPSDRFSAERTGGSVSTLTIQRTQQEDSAVYLCASSSVGEGAYEQYFGPGTRLTVT.

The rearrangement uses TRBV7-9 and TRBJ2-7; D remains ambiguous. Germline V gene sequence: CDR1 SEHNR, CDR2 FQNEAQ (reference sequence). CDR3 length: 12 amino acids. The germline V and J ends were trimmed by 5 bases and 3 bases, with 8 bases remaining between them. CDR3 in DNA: TGTGCCAGCAGCGCGGACCACTACGAGCAGTACTTC. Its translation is CASSADHYEQYF. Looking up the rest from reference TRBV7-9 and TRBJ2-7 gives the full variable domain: DTGVSQNPRHKITKRGQNVTFRCDPISEHNRLYWYRQTLGQGPEFLTYFQNEAQLEKSRLLSDRFSAERPKGSFSTLEIQRTEQGDSAMYLCASSADHYEQYFGPGTRLTVT.

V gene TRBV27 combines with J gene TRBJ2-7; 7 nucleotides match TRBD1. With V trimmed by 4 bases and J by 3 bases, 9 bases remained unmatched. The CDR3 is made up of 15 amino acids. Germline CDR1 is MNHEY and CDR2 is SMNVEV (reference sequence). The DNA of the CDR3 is TGTGCCAGCAGTTACGTGGCAGGGGGAGTCTACGAGCAGTACTTC. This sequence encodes CASSYVAGGVYEQYF.

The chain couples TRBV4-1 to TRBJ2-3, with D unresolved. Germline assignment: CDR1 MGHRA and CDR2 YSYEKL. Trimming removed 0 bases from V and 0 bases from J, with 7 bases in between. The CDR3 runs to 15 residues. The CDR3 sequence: CASSQELYSTDTQYF. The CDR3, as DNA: TGCGCCAGCAGCCAAGAACTTTACAGCACAGATACGCAGTATTTT.

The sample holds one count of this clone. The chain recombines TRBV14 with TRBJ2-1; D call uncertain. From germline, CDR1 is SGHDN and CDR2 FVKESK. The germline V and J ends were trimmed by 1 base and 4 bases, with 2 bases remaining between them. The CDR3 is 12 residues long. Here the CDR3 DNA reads TGTGCCAGCAGCCAAGCGTACAATGAGCAGTTCTTC. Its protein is CASSQAYNEQFF. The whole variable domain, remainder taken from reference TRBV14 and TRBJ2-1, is EAGVTQFPSHSVIEKGQTVTLRCDPISGHDNLYWYRRVMGKEIKFLLHFVKESKQDESGMPNNRFLAERTGGTYSTLKVQPAELEDSGVYFCASSQAYNEQFFGPGTRLTVL.

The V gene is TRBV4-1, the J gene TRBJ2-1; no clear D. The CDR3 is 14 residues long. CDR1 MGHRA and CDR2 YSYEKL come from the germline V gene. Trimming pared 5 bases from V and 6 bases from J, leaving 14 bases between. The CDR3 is CASSISWGVNEQFF. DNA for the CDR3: TGCGCCAGCAGCATTTCATGGGGTGTCAATGAGCAGTTCTTC.

The CDR3 loop is CASQRETNEQFF. The DNA of the CDR3 is TGTGCCAGCCAGCGGGAAACTAATGAGCAGTTCTTC. This rearrangement joins TRBV27 to TRBJ2-1; 7 nucleotides align to TRBD2. With V trimmed by 8 bases and J by 7 bases, 5 bases remained unmatched. The CDR3 consists of 12 residues. In germline, CDR1 is MNHEY, CDR2 SMNVEV (reference sequence).

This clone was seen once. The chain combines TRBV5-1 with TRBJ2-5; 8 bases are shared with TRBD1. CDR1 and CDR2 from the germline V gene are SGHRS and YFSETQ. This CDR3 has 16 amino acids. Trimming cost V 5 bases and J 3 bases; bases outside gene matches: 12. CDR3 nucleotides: TGCGCCAGCAGTTCCCCCAGGGGGCGCAAAGAAGAGACCCAGTACTTC. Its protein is CASSSPRGRKEETQYF. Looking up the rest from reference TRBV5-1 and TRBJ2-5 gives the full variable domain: KAGVTQTPRYLIKTRGQQVTLSCSPISGHRSVSWYQQTPGQGLQFLFEYFSETQRNKGNFPGRFSGRQFSNSRSEMNVSTLELGDSALYLCASSSPRGRKEETQYFGPGTRLLVL.

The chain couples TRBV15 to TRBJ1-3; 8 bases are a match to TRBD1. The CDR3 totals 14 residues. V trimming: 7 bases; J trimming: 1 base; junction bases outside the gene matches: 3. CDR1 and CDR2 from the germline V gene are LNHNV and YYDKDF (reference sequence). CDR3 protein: CATTTGESGNTIYF. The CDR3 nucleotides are TGTGCCACCACGACAGGGGAGTCTGGAAACACCATATATTTT. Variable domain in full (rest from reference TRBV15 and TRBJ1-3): DAMVIQNPRYQVTQFGKPVTLSCSQTLNHNVMYWYQQKSSQAPKLLFHYYDKDFNNEADTPDNFQSRRPNTSFCFLDIRSPGLGDTAMYLCATTTGESGNTIYFGEGSWLTVV.

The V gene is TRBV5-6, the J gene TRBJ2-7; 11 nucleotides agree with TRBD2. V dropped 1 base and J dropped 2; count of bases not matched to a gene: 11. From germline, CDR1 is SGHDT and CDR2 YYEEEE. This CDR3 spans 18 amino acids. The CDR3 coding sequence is TGTGCCAGCAGCTTGATAATAGCGGGAGGGGGCCTTCCCTACGAGCAGTACTTC. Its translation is CASSLIIAGGGLPYEQYF.

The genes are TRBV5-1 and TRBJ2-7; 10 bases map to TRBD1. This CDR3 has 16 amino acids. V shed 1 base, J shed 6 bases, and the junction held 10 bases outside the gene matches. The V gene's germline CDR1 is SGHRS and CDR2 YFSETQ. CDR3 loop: CASSLQGGQGLLEQYF. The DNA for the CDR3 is TGCGCCAGCAGCTTGCAGGGGGGACAGGGGCTTCTCGAGCAGTACTTC.

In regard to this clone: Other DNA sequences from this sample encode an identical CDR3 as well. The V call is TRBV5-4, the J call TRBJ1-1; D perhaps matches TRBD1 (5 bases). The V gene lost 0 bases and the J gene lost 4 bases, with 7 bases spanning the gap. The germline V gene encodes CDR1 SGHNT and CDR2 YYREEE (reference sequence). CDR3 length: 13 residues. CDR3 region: CASSLGGFTEAFF. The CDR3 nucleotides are TGTGCCAGCAGCTTGGGGGGGTTCACTGAAGCTTTCTTT.

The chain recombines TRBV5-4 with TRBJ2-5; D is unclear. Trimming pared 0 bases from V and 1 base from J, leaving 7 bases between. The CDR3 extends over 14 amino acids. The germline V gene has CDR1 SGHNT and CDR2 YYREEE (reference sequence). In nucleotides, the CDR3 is TGTGCCAGCAGCTTGGGTCACTTCCAAGAGACCCAGTACTTC. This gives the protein CASSLGHFQETQYF. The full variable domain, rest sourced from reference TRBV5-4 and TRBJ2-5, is ETGVTQSPTHLIKTRGQQVTLRCSSQSGHNTVSWYQQALGQGPQFIFQYYREEENGRGNFPPRFSGLQFPNYSSELNVNALELDDSALYLCASSLGHFQETQYFGPGTRLLVL.